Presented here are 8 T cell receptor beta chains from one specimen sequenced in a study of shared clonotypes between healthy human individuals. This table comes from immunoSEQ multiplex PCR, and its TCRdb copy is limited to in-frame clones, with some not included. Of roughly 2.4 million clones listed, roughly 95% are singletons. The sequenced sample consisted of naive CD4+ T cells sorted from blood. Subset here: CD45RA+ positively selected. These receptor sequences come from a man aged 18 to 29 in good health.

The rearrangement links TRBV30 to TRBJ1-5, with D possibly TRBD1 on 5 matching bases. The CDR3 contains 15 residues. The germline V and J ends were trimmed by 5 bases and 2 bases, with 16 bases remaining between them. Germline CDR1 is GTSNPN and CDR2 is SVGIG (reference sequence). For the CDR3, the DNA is TGTGCCTGGGGTGGCCTCGGGGGAGGCAATCAGCCCCAGCATTTT. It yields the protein CAWGGLGGGNQPQHF.

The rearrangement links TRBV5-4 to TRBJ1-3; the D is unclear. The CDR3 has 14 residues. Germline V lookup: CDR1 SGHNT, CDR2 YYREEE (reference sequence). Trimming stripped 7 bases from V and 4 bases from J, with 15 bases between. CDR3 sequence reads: CASRRWPTGNTIYF. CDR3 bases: TGTGCCAGCCGGCGTTGGCCCACGGGAAACACCATATATTTT.

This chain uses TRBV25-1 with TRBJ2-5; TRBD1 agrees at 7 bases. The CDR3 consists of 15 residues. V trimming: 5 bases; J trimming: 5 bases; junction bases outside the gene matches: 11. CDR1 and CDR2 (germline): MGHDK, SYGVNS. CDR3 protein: CASSSPNRGVETQYF. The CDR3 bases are TGTGCCAGCAGTTCACCTAACAGGGGTGTGGAGACCCAGTACTTC.

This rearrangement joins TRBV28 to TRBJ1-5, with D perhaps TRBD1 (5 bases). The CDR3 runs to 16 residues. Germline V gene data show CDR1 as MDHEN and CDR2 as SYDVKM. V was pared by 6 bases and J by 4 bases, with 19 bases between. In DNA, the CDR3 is TGTGCCAGCAGAAACAATTCCAGGGTCCGGAATCAGCCCCAGCATTTT. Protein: CASRNNSRVRNQPQHF.

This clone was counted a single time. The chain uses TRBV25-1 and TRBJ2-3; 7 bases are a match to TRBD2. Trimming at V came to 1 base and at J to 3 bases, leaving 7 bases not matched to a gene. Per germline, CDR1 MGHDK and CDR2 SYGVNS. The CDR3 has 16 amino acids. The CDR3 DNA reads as TGTGCCAGCAGTGAATTCCAATCCGGGAGGACAGATACGCAGTATTTT. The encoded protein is CASSEFQSGRTDTQYF.

The CDR3 DNA is TGTGCCAGCAGCTTCCGACCGGACAGCTCCTCTGGAAACACCATATATTTT. This codes for CASSFRPDSSSGNTIYF. This chain uses TRBV11-2 with TRBJ1-3; perhaps TRBD1 as D (6 bases). The V and J ends lost 3 bases and 0 bases respectively, with 15 bases between them. Germline V CDR1 and CDR2: SGHAT, FQNNGV. The CDR3 spans 17 residues.

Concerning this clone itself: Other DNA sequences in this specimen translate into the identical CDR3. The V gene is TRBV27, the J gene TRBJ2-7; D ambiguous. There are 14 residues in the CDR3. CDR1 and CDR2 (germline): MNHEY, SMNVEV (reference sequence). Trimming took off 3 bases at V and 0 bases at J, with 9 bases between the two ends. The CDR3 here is CASSLGRSSYEQYF. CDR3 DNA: TGTGCCAGCAGTTTGGGAAGGAGCTCCTACGAGCAGTACTTC.

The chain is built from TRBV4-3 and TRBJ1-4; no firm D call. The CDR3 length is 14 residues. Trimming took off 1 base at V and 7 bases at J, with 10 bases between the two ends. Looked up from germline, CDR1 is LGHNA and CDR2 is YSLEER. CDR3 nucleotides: TGCGCCAGCAGCCAAGTTGGGAAGGGTGAAAAACTGTTTTTT. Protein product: CASSQVGKGEKLFF.